The rows below give T cell receptor beta chains drawn from one sample of a study of control samples from healthy donors and cancer patients. Assay used: immunoSEQ multiplex PCR; TCRdb lists only in-frame clones, some missing. The sample has about 250,000 clones, roughly 82% seen once; the top ten hold about an eighth. Material for sequencing was PBMCs. The source of these receptors is a woman aged 60-75 years with lung cancer. CDR3s include the opening cysteine and the closing phenylalanine or tryptophan. The order of the fields is J gene, CDR3 length, V gene, CDR3 protein.

J gene: TRBJ2-1; CDR3 length: 13; V gene: TRBV2; CDR3 protein: CASSRTGLSEQFF
J gene: TRBJ1-2; CDR3 length: 14; V gene: TRBV28; CDR3 protein: CASSSGIWGYGYTF
J gene: TRBJ1-1; CDR3 length: 14; V gene: TRBV7-3; CDR3 protein: CASSMGTGNTEAFF
J gene: TRBJ2-3; CDR3 length: 14; V gene: TRBV9; CDR3 protein: CASSPSPDPDTQYF
J gene: TRBJ2-5; CDR3 length: 16; V gene: TRBV27; CDR3 protein: CASSLSPIGVQETQYF
J gene: TRBJ2-2; CDR3 length: 16; V gene: TRBV19; CDR3 protein: CASSIIVGSSSWELFF
J gene: TRBJ2-7; CDR3 length: 17; V gene: TRBV28; CDR3 protein: CASSSYRGPGRAYEQYF
J gene: TRBJ1-2; CDR3 length: 12; V gene: TRBV28; CDR3 protein: CASSFYGRGYTF
J gene: TRBJ1-5; CDR3 length: 13; V gene: TRBV3-1/TRBV3-2; CDR3 protein: CASSQAGNQPQHF
J gene: TRBJ1-6; CDR3 length: 14; V gene: TRBV2; CDR3 protein: CAISETLNNSPLHF
J gene: TRBJ1-3; CDR3 length: 13; V gene: TRBV9; CDR3 protein: CASSGGSGNTIYF
J gene: TRBJ1-4; CDR3 length: 15; V gene: TRBV9; CDR3 protein: CASSVDGRGFEKLFF